What follows are 23 T cell receptor beta chains derived from one specimen sequenced in a study of T cell changes during pregnancy in multiple sclerosis. The assay was immunoSEQ multiplex PCR, and TCRdb's table has in-frame clones only and misses some. The table has tens of thousands of clones, roughly nine tenths seen once. The source was CD8+ T cells from peripheral blood mononuclear cells, collected before pregnancy. These receptors all stem from a female donor with multiple sclerosis, enrolled in a pregnancy study.

V gene TRBV9 combines with J gene TRBJ1-1; D gene unclear. The CDR3 runs to 14 residues. V lost 4 bases, J lost 4 bases, and 14 bases lay in between. CDR1 is SGDLS, CDR2 YYNGEE, per germline. CDR3 protein: CASSPRLPSTEAFF. CDR3 nucleotides: TGTGCCAGCAGCCCGAGACTTCCGTCCACTGAAGCTTTCTTT.

This chain uses TRBV6-1 with TRBJ1-6; perhaps TRBD1 as D (5 bases). Trimming took off 2 bases at V and 10 bases at J, with 12 bases between the two ends. CDR1 and CDR2 from the germline V gene are MNHNS and SASEGT. The CDR3 consists of 14 residues. The CDR3: CASSEPGGRSPLHF. CDR3 nucleotide sequence: TGTGCCAGCAGTGAACCGGGGGGTCGGTCACCCCTCCACTTT.

The rearrangement links TRBV7-9 to TRBJ1-5, with TRBD1 identical over 7 bases. Trimming took 5 bases from V and 0 from J; bases not matched to a gene: 7. Germline CDR1 SEHNR, CDR2 FQNEAQ (reference sequence). CDR3 size: 16 residues. Here the CDR3 DNA reads TGTGCCAGCAGCCTCGGGACAGTCAGTAGCAATCAGCCCCAGCATTTT. It codes for CASSLGTVSSNQPQHF.

Comment on this clone: Other nucleotide sequences from this sample produce the same CDR3. The chain couples TRBV4-3 to TRBJ2-7, with 11 bases lining up with TRBD1. CDR3 length: 16 residues. The germline V gene has CDR1 LGHNA and CDR2 YSLEER. With V trimmed by 0 bases and J by 3 bases, 4 bases remained unmatched. CDR3 sequence: CASSQDWGTGGYEQYF. As DNA, the CDR3 is TGCGCCAGCAGCCAAGACTGGGGGACAGGGGGCTACGAGCAGTACTTC.

The V call is TRBV18, the J call TRBJ2-1; possible D gene TRBD1, 6 bases. CDR3 length: 15 amino acids. The ends were cut back, 3 bases at V and 4 bases at J, with 13 bases in the middle. CDR1 is KGHSH, CDR2 LQKENI, per germline. The DNA for the CDR3 is TGTGCCAGCTCACCTACAGGGCAGGGTTACAATGAGCAGTTCTTC. This translates into CASSPTGQGYNEQFF.

This chain connects TRBV7-9 to TRBJ1-5, with D possibly matching TRBD1 (5 bases). The CDR3 is 14 residues long. With 8 bases removed from V and 1 base from J, the gap between germline ends came to 12 bases. CDR1 and CDR2 from the germline V gene are SEHNR and FQNEAQ (reference sequence). This CDR3 reads CASDSGWSNQPQHF. The CDR3 DNA is TGTGCCAGCGACTCAGGGTGGAGCAATCAGCCCCAGCATTTT.

CDR3 in amino acids: CASQGQSYHNEKLFF. CDR3 nucleotides: TGTGCCAGCCAGGGGCAGAGTTACCATAATGAAAAACTGTTTTTT. This chain uses TRBV19 with TRBJ1-4; D is perhaps TRBD1 (6 bases). CDR3 length: 15 residues. The ends were cut back, 9 bases at V and 4 bases at J, with 18 bases in the middle. Germline CDR1 and CDR2: LNHDA and SQIVND (reference sequence).

The V and J genes are TRBV27 and TRBJ2-7; 9 nucleotides line up with TRBD1. The CDR3 covers 15 residues. CDR1 is MNHEY, CDR2 SMNVEV, per germline (reference sequence). V was clipped by 1 base and J by 2 bases; unmatched bases: 3. CDR3 region: CASSLLGTGPYEQYF. The CDR3 DNA follows: TGTGCCAGCAGTTTATTAGGGACAGGGCCCTACGAGCAGTACTTC.

This rearrangement joins TRBV5-6 to TRBJ2-7; no firm D call. Trimming cost V 5 bases and J 2 bases, with 26 bases left between them. The CDR3 extends over 18 amino acids. The germline gives CDR1 SGHDT, CDR2 YYEEEE. This chain's CDR3 is CASRATHSIPRRAYEQYF. The CDR3 coding sequence is TGTGCCAGCAGGGCTACGCACTCCATCCCCCGTCGGGCCTACGAGCAGTACTTC.

The chain couples TRBV10-3 to TRBJ2-3; possibly TRBD2 for D (6 bases). The CDR3 spans 14 residues. Between the trimmed V and J ends, which lost 11 bases and 2 bases, there was a span of 17 bases. Germline CDR1 is ENHRY and CDR2 is SYGVKD. CDR3 DNA sequence: TGTGCCGTGACCCCGGGACTTATCACAGATACGCAGTATTTT. Its translation: CAVTPGLITDTQYF.

V gene TRBV25-1 combines with J gene TRBJ2-7; D is ambiguous. There are 12 residues in the CDR3. V lost 5 bases and J 3 bases, leaving 8 bases between the germline ends. Germline-derived CDR1 and CDR2 are MGHDK and SYGVNS. The CDR3 protein is CASSLGYYEQYF. In DNA form, the CDR3 reads TGTGCCAGCAGTCTGGGCTACTACGAGCAGTACTTC.

The CDR3 nucleotides are TGTGCCAGCAGCGCAGGGGGCACTGAAGCTTTCTTT. Translated, it gives CASSAGGTEAFF. V usage is TRBV9 and J usage is TRBJ1-1; 7 positions agree with TRBD1. The germline gives CDR1 SGDLS, CDR2 YYNGEE. The CDR3 has 12 amino acids. V gave up 3 bases and J gave up 4 bases; unmatched junction bases: 0.

The J gene is TRBJ1-5, the V gene TRBV27, with TRBD1 matching over 8 bases. This CDR3 is built from 15 residues. J was trimmed by 6 bases and V by 0 bases; bases with no gene match: 4. Germline assignment: CDR1 MNHEY and CDR2 SMNVEV (reference sequence). Here the CDR3 DNA reads TGTGCCAGCAGTTTATCCACAGGGGGTGGTCAGCCCCAGCATTTT. It yields the protein CASSLSTGGGQPQHF.

This rearrangement joins TRBV6-1 to TRBJ2-5, with D unclear. The ends were cut back, 6 bases at V and 1 base at J, with 12 bases in the middle. The CDR3 is made up of 14 amino acids. CDR1 is MNHNS, CDR2 SASEGT, per germline. CDR3 DNA: TGTGCCAGCAGCAAATTCGGGTTCCAAGAGACCCAGTACTTC. Its protein product is CASSKFGFQETQYF.

V gene TRBV12-5 combines with J gene TRBJ2-1; 8 nucleotides agree with TRBD2. J was trimmed by 5 bases and V by 5 bases; bases with no gene match: 14. Germline loops: CDR1 LGHNT, CDR2 FRNRAP. The CDR3 is made up of 17 amino acids. DNA for the CDR3: TGTGCTAGTGGTCTCCCTCCAGGGACTAGATATCACAATGAGCAGTTCTTC. It specifies CASGLPPGTRYHNEQFF.

The rearrangement links TRBV19 to TRBJ1-1; D unclear. The V gene lost 3 bases and the J gene lost 5 bases, with 10 bases spanning the gap. The germline V gene has CDR1 LNHDA and CDR2 SQIVND (reference sequence). The CDR3 is 13 amino acids. The CDR3 DNA reads as TGTGCCAGTAGTATCAATAGAGGGACTGAAGCTTTCTTT. This codes for CASSINRGTEAFF.

This sequence joins TRBV7-3 and TRBJ1-6; D is unresolved. Trimming took off 4 bases at V and 0 bases at J, with 22 bases between the two ends. The CDR3 spans 20 residues. Germline CDR1 and CDR2: SGHTA and FQGTGA. The CDR3 nucleotides are TGTGCCAGCAGCTCCTCGACGCACGCGGTCCCTGGCTCCTATAATTCACCCCTCCACTTT. Its translation is CASSSSTHAVPGSYNSPLHF.

V and J are TRBV7-3 and TRBJ2-3; TRBD2 aligns across 7 bases. V was pared by 2 bases and J by 3 bases, with 14 bases of the junction left unmatched. This CDR3 comprises 18 residues. In germline, CDR1 is SGHTA, CDR2 FQGTGA. The CDR3 region is CASSLSASGLAATDTQYF. The CDR3 DNA follows: TGTGCCAGCAGCTTATCCGCCTCTGGGCTAGCGGCAACAGATACGCAGTATTTT.

This clone was picked up one time. This sequence joins TRBV4-2 and TRBJ1-5; 9 bases align to TRBD1. The CDR3 runs to 14 residues. Germline CDR1 is LGHNA and CDR2 is YNFKEQ. V lost 4 bases and J lost 4; bases outside the gene matches: 2. The CDR3 spells CASSPGTGNQPQHF. DNA of the CDR3: TGTGCCAGCAGCCCCGGGACAGGGAATCAGCCCCAGCATTTT.

The chain has TRBV27 and TRBJ2-7; the match to TRBD1 covers 8 bases. Germline trimming cut 6 bases from V and 2 bases from J; bases unmatched to any gene: 6. The CDR3 runs to 14 residues. Germline CDR1 MNHEY, CDR2 SMNVEV (reference sequence). CDR3 nucleotide sequence: TGTGCCAGCAGGGGGACAGGACAACCCTACGAGCAGTACTTC. Residues: CASRGTGQPYEQYF.

This chain uses TRBV7-6 with TRBJ1-3, with D maybe TRBD1 (5 bases). Germline V gives CDR1 SGHVS, CDR2 FNYEAQ. Trimming cost V 0 bases and J 7 bases, with 10 bases left between them. CDR3 size: 14 residues. CDR3 sequence reads: CASSLASPGNTIYF. In nucleotides, the CDR3 is TGTGCCAGCAGCTTAGCCTCGCCAGGGAACACCATATATTTT. The full variable domain, rest sourced from reference TRBV7-6 and TRBJ1-3, is GAGVSQSPRYKVTKRGQDVALRCDPISGHVSLYWYRQALGQGPEFLTYFNYEAQQDKSGLPNDRFSAERPEGSISTLTIQRTEQRDSAMYRCASSLASPGNTIYFGEGSWLTVV.

This clone turned up a few times. The rearrangement links TRBV11-2 to TRBJ1-6, with 7 positions matching TRBD1. The CDR3 is made up of 16 amino acids. Germline V gene sequence: CDR1 SGHAT, CDR2 FQNNGV. V lost 5 bases, J lost 7 bases, and 11 bases stayed unmatched. In nucleotides, the CDR3 is TGTGCCAGCAGCGCTGACAGGGTTGGTCACAATTCACCCCTCCACTTT. Translating gives CASSADRVGHNSPLHF. Full variable domain (rest looked up from reference TRBV11-2 and TRBJ1-6): EAGVAQSPRYKIIEKRQSVAFWCNPISGHATLYWYQQILGQGPKLLIQFQNNGVVDDSQLPKDRFSAERLKGVDSTLKIQPAKLEDSAVYLCASSADRVGHNSPLHFGNGTRLTVT.

The J gene is TRBJ2-5, the V gene TRBV27, with TRBD2 matching over 10 bases. The CDR3 contains 15 residues. CDR1 is MNHEY, CDR2 SMNVEV, per germline (reference sequence). The junction had 5 bases not matched to a gene; V was cut back by 6 bases and J by 1 base. This chain's CDR3 is CASRGLAGGQETQYF. The CDR3 DNA reads TGTGCCAGCAGAGGATTAGCGGGGGGCCAAGAGACCCAGTACTTC.